This T cell receptor (beta chain) originates from a study of blood T cell repertoires in COVID-19. The protocol was immunoSEQ multiplex PCR, while the TCRdb copy is restricted to in-frame clones and leaves out a portion. The sample has hundreds of thousands of clones, roughly nine tenths seen once; the top ten hold roughly 1%. In germline, CDR1 is LGHDT, CDR2 YNNKEL (reference sequence). This CDR3 spans 16 amino acids. J was trimmed by 9 bases and V by 3 bases; bases with no gene match: 7. This clone is a singleton in its sample. The rearrangement uses TRBV3-1 (or the pseudogene TRBV3-2) and TRBJ2-1; 14 positions match TRBD2. Sequencing used peripheral blood. This receptor was taken from a young man with COVID-19, enrolled during active disease. CDR3 amino acids: CASSHPPGLAGVEQFF. CDR3 nucleotide sequence: TGTGCCAGCAGCCACCCCCCGGGACTAGCGGGAGTTGAGCAGTTCTTC.